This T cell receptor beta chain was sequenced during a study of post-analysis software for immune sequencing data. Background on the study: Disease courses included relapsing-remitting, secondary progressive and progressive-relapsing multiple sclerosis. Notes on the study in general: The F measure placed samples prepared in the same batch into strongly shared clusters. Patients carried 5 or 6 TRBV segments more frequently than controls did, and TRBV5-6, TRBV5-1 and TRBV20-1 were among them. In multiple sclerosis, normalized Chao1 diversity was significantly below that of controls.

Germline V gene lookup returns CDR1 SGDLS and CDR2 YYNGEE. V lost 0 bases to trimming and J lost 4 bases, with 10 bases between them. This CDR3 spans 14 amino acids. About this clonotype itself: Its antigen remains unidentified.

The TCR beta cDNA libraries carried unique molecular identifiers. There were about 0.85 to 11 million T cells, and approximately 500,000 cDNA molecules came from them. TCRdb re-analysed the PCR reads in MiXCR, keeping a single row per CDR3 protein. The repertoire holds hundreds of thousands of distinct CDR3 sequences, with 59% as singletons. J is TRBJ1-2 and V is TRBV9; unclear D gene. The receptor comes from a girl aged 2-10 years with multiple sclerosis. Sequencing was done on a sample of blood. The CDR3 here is CASSVGPGGYGYTF. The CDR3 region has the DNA TGTGCCAGCAGCGTAGGCCCGGGTGGCTATGGCTACACCTTC. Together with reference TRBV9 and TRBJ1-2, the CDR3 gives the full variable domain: DSGVTQTPKHLITATGQRVTLRCSPRSGDLSVYWYQQSLDQGLQFLIQYYNGEERAKGNILERFSAQQFPDLHSELNLSSLELGDSALYFCASSVGPGGYGYTFGSGTRLTVV.